Sequencing of this TCR beta chain was carried out in a study of T cells after yellow fever vaccination. Study overall: When fractions had low cell numbers, they were prepared with SMART-Seq v4 Ultra Low Input.

Trimming removed 7 bases from V and 4 bases from J, with 14 bases in between. The CDR3 runs 15 residues. This clonotype appeared many times. Its target is not known. Study-level results: In FACS-sorted repertoires, abundant clonotypes from the bulk population could appear as contaminants.

The study made its TCR cDNA through 5'RACE template switching. That step introduced a universal primer site along with UMIs. TCRdb reprocessed the 5' RACE reads with MiXCR, giving one entry per CDR3 protein. The data contain 200,000 to 300,000 distinct CDR3 sequences, roughly 4% of them seen just once; the ten biggest clones take up 15% to 20%. This TCR was sampled from a man aged 18 to 29 who received the YFV17D yellow fever vaccine. The material sequenced was PBMCs, taken 15 days after the yellow fever booster vaccination. The V gene is TRBV12-3 or TRBV12-4, the J gene TRBJ2-6, with D hard to call. The CDR3 reads CASTPVREGANVLTF. The CDR3 nucleotides read TGTGCCAGCACCCCAGTCCGCGAAGGGGCCAACGTCCTGACTTTC.